The rows below give T cell receptor beta chains drawn from one sample of a study of T cells in Graves' hyperthyroidism and ophthalmopathy. One entry per CDR3 protein, called by TCRdb with MiXCR from the multiplex PCR reads. In the table there are 300,000 to 400,000 distinct CDR3 sequences, 15% to 20% of which are singletons. Sequenced: blood. These receptors were obtained from a woman between 50 and 59 years old with Graves' hyperthyroidism. CDR3s include the opening cysteine and the closing phenylalanine or tryptophan. D genes are given only for firm matches. Some rows mark clone size as missing; the rest say once, few, many or name a class of expanded clone.

>TRBV30|.|TRBJ2-7|.
CAWGPDYEQYF
TGTGCCTGGGGCCCAGATTACGAGCAGTACTTC
>TRBV7-9|TRBD1|TRBJ2-6|few
CASSASRDRGSGANVLTF
TGTGCCAGCAGCGCATCCCGGGACAGGGGTTCTGGGGCCAACGTCCTGACTTTC
>TRBV29-1|.|TRBJ2-3|.
CTVIRISTDTQYF
TGCACCGTTATCAGGATTAGCACAGATACGCAGTATTTT
>TRBV2|TRBD2|TRBJ2-1|many
CASRWAGVQDEQFF
TGTGCCAGCAGGTGGGCGGGAGTGCAGGATGAGCAGTTCTTC
>TRBV19|TRBD2|TRBJ2-3|.
CASSIDPSGGADTQYF
TGTGCCAGTAGTATCGATCCTAGCGGGGGCGCAGATACGCAGTATTTT
>TRBV11-2|TRBD1|TRBJ2-2|.
CASSLLHWTGVTGELFF
TGTGCCAGCAGCTTACTCCACTGGACAGGGGTTACCGGGGAGCTGTTTTTT
>TRBV5-1|.|TRBJ2-5|once
CASSLGQNQETQYF
TGCGCCAGCAGCCTAGGACAGAATCAAGAGACCCAGTACTTC
>TRBV6-1|.|TRBJ1-2|few
CASRTPGRLYDYTF
TGTGCCAGCAGAACGCCGGGACGCCTCTATGACTACACCTTC
>TRBV28|TRBD1|TRBJ1-2|many
CASSTGQGAGGYTF
TGTGCCAGCAGCACGGGACAGGGGGCTGGGGGCTACACCTTC
>TRBV20-1|.|TRBJ1-4|.
CSARAPDEKLFF
TGCAGTGCTAGAGCCCCGGATGAAAAACTGTTTTTT
>TRBV7-9|.|TRBJ1-1|.
CASSPGETEAFF
TGTGCCAGCAGTCCAGGGGAAACTGAAGCTTTCTTT
>TRBV18|TRBD1|TRBJ2-5|many
CASSTGTGRETQYF
TGTGCCAGCTCGACCGGGACAGGGAGGGAGACCCAGTACTTC
>TRBV6-1|.|TRBJ1-1|many
CASSYRGPDTEAFF
TGTGCCAGCAGTTATCGGGGGCCAGACACTGAAGCTTTCTTT
>TRBV2|TRBD1|TRBJ2-2|few
CASTWGQGKNKNTGELFF
TGTGCCAGCACTTGGGGACAGGGAAAAAATAAGAACACCGGGGAGCTGTTTTTT
>TRBV20-1|.|TRBJ2-7|.
CSARAFSLSYSYEQCF
TGCAGTGCTAGAGCCTTTTCCCTGAGCTACTCCTACGAGCAGTGCTTC
>TRBV20-1|TRBD2|TRBJ2-3|many
CSALPAASGLTDTQYF
TGCAGTGCCCTCCCAGCGGCTAGCGGGCTCACAGATACGCAGTATTTT
>TRBV7-2|TRBD2|TRBJ2-1|many
CASSLEAGGLGEQFF
TGTGCCAGCAGCTTAGAGGCGGGGGGGCTTGGTGAGCAGTTCTTC
>TRBV6-9|.|TRBJ1-1|.
CASSYGKGRFSTEAFF
TGTGCCAGCAGTTACGGGAAGGGGCGTTTCAGCACTGAAGCTTTCTTT
>TRBV12-3/TRBV12-4|TRBD2|TRBJ2-3|many
CASSLSGRASNTQYF
TGTGCCAGCAGTTTAAGTGGGAGGGCTTCGAATACGCAGTATTTT
>TRBV6-1|.|TRBJ2-7|many
CASIFSGTGLPYEQYF
TGTGCCAGCATCTTTAGCGGGACAGGGTTGCCCTACGAGCAGTACTTC
>TRBV6-1|.|TRBJ2-1|many
CASSERRAFSYNEQFF
TGTGCCAGCAGTGAAAGGAGAGCGTTTTCCTACAATGAGCAGTTCTTC
>TRBV3-1|.|TRBJ1-2|few
CASSQGEGRGYTF
TGTGCCAGCAGCCAAGGCGAAGGGAGGGGCTACACCTTC
>TRBV3-1|.|TRBJ2-1|.
CASSLKRASSYNEQLF
TGTGCCAGCAGCTTAAAAAGGGCATCGAGTTACAATGAGCAGCTCTTC
>TRBV4-1|.|TRBJ1-5|once
CASSRATNQPQHF
TGCGCCAGCAGCCGGGCCACCAATCAGCCCCAGCATTTT
>TRBV7-9|.|TRBJ1-2|few
CASSLVSGPGNGYTF
TGTGCCAGCAGCTTAGTCTCGGGTCCGGGAAATGGCTACACCTTC
>TRBV15|.|TRBJ2-5|few
CATSRGQAETQYF
TGTGCCACCAGCAGAGGACAGGCAGAGACCCAGTACTTC